The rows below give T cell receptor beta chains drawn from one sample of a study of blood T cell repertoires in COVID-19. Sequenced by immunoSEQ multiplex PCR; TCRdb stores in-frame clones only, minus some. In the table there are a few hundred thousand clones, roughly nine tenths of which are singletons. Sequencing was performed on peripheral blood. These receptors were collected from a man between 18 and 29 years old with active or convalescent COVID-19. CDR3s include the opening cysteine and the closing phenylalanine or tryptophan. D genes are given only for firm matches. Clone size, where shown, is once, few, many, or a class for clones that have expanded.

TRBV28	TRBD2	16	TRBJ2-7	-	CASSLAGTSGLYEQYF	TGTGCCAGCAGTTTAGCCGGGACTAGCGGCCTCTACGAGCAGTACTTC
TRBV5-1	-	15	TRBJ2-1	-	CASSLGGTSYNEQFF	TGCGCCAGCAGCTTGGGCGGAACTTCCTACAATGAGCAGTTCTTC
TRBV6-2/TRBV6-3	-	17	TRBJ2-5	once	CASSYSRDSYYQETQYF	TGTGCCAGCAGTTACTCGCGGGACAGTTATTATCAAGAGACCCAGTACTTC
TRBV30	TRBD1	16	TRBJ1-5	-	CAWSSGGGIGNQPQHF	TGTGCCTGGAGTTCAGGGGGAGGAATTGGCAATCAGCCCCAGCATTTT
TRBV19	TRBD1	14	TRBJ2-7	-	CASSSRTGGAEQYF	TGTGCCAGTAGTTCACGGACAGGGGGCGCCGAGCAGTACTTC
TRBV10-2	-	15	TRBJ2-2	-	CASSELSILTGELFF	TGCGCCAGCAGTGAGCTCAGTATTCTCACCGGGGAGCTGTTTTTT
TRBV5-4	TRBD2	15	TRBJ2-2	-	CASSQGLAGAGELFF	TGTGCCAGCAGCCAGGGACTAGCGGGAGCCGGGGAGCTGTTTTTT
TRBV19	-	14	TRBJ1-4	-	CASSIGAAPEKLFF	TGTGCCAGTAGTATTGGGGCGGCACCTGAAAAACTGTTTTTT
TRBV27	-	14	TRBJ1-5	-	CASRGAYSNQPQHF	TGTGCCAGCAGGGGGGCGTATAGCAATCAGCCCCAGCATTTT
TRBV7-8	TRBD1	16	TRBJ2-7	-	CASSLVGTGAAYEQYF	TGTGCCAGCAGCTTAGTAGGGACAGGGGCCGCCTACGAGCAGTACTTC
TRBV24-1	-	15	TRBJ2-2	once	CATSEPGGDTGELFF	TGTGCCACCAGTGAGCCCGGCGGGGACACCGGGGAGCTGTTTTTT
TRBV19	-	14	TRBJ1-4	-	CASRLDRLSEKLFF	TGTGCCAGTAGACTGGACAGACTCTCCGAAAAACTGTTTTTT
TRBV6-6	TRBD1	17	TRBJ2-7	-	CASSRGLDRGSLHEQYF	TGTGCCAGCAGCCGAGGACTCGACAGGGGGTCTCTCCACGAGCAGTACTTC
TRBV30	-	13	TRBJ1-2	few	CAWSGTGMRGYTF	TGTGCCTGGAGCGGCACAGGGATGAGAGGCTACACCTTC
TRBV7-2	TRBD2	15	TRBJ2-7	-	CASSLDGGEGTEQYF	TGTGCCAGCAGCTTAGACGGCGGGGAGGGGACCGAGCAGTACTTC
TRBV14	TRBD2	16	TRBJ2-7	-	CASSQISGLAGGEQYF	TGTGCCAGCAGCCAAATCTCCGGTCTAGCGGGAGGCGAGCAGTACTTC
TRBV4-3	-	16	TRBJ1-1	-	CASSQDMIGANTEAFF	TGCGCCAGCAGCCAAGATATGATTGGAGCGAACACTGAAGCTTTCTTT
TRBV10-3	TRBD2	17	TRBJ2-1	-	CATGGAGAISSYNEQFF	TGTGCCACCGGGGGGGCGGGGGCCATTAGCTCCTACAATGAGCAGTTCTTC
TRBV11-2	TRBD2	14	TRBJ2-3	-	CASSQGTSSDTQYF	TGTGCCAGCAGCCAAGGGACTAGCTCAGATACGCAGTATTTT
TRBV7-2	-	16	TRBJ1-4	-	CASSLGGLRTNEKLFF	TGTGCCAGCAGTCTAGGAGGTCTGCGGACTAATGAAAAACTGTTTTTT
TRBV5-1	-	11	TRBJ1-1	-	CASRVGQEAFF	TGCGCCAGCAGGGTCGGACAAGAAGCTTTCTTT
TRBV6-6	-	15	TRBJ1-5	-	CASSYRGGDNQPQHF	TGTGCCAGCAGTTACAGGGGTGGAGACAATCAGCCCCAGCATTTT
TRBV27	TRBD1	14	TRBJ1-6	-	CASRAGTENSPLHF	TGTGCCAGCAGGGCCGGGACAGAAAATTCACCCCTCCACTTT
TRBV28	TRBD1	14	TRBJ1-4	-	CASSSQGAHEKLFF	TGTGCCAGCAGTTCCCAGGGGGCCCATGAAAAACTGTTTTTT
TRBV10-3	-	13	TRBJ1-6	-	CATTPGAPSPLHF	TGTGCCACGACCCCAGGGGCGCCTTCACCCCTCCACTTT
TRBV5-1	-	15	TRBJ1-1	-	CASSSDGSMNTEAFF	TGCGCCAGCAGCTCGGACGGGAGCATGAACACTGAAGCTTTCTTT
TRBV4-1	TRBD2	17	TRBJ2-1	once	CASSQIAGGQRDNEQFF	TGCGCCAGCAGCCAAATAGCGGGAGGGCAGAGGGACAATGAGCAGTTCTTC
TRBV10-1	TRBD2	15	TRBJ2-1	-	CASSEASGGAYEQFF	TGCGCCAGCAGTGAGGCTAGCGGGGGGGCGTATGAGCAGTTCTTC
TRBV30	-	15	TRBJ2-3	-	CAWLRSSDPTDTQYF	TGTGCCTGGCTCAGATCTAGCGACCCCACAGATACGCAGTATTTT
TRBV9	TRBD2	16	TRBJ2-3	once	CASSVELAGGPDTQYF	TGTGCCAGCAGCGTAGAACTAGCGGGAGGCCCAGATACGCAGTATTTT
TRBV7-7	-	13	TRBJ2-2	-	CASSLGDTGELFF	TGTGCCAGCAGCTTAGGAGACACCGGGGAGCTGTTTTTT
TRBV6-5	-	13	TRBJ1-5	-	CASSAGSNQPQHF	TGTGCCAGCAGCGCAGGGAGCAATCAGCCCCAGCATTTT
TRBV7-9	-	12	TRBJ1-2	-	CASSFEEGGYTF	TGTGCCAGCAGCTTCGAGGAAGGAGGCTACACCTTC
TRBV2	-	14	TRBJ1-4	few	CATEVGVTNEKLFF	TGTGCCACCGAAGTCGGAGTTACTAATGAAAAACTGTTTTTT
TRBV12-3/TRBV12-4	TRBD1	13	TRBJ2-1	once	CASRDRGRSEQFF	TGTGCCAGCAGGGACAGGGGGCGAAGTGAGCAGTTCTTC
TRBV5-4	-	13	TRBJ2-7	-	CASSQWTDYEQYF	TGTGCCAGCAGCCAATGGACTGACTACGAGCAGTACTTC
TRBV6-5	-	13	TRBJ1-1	-	CASRQGSDTEAFF	TGTGCCAGCAGGCAGGGGTCGGACACTGAAGCTTTCTTT
TRBV19	TRBD1	13	TRBJ2-3	-	CASSPQGVDTQYF	TGTGCCAGTAGTCCACAGGGGGTAGATACGCAGTATTTT
TRBV7-6	TRBD2	15	TRBJ2-3	-	CASRLLAGVPDTQYF	TGTGCCAGCAGACTACTAGCGGGAGTTCCAGATACGCAGTATTTT
TRBV4-2	TRBD2	16	TRBJ2-3	-	CASSQDRASGTHTQYF	TGTGCCAGCAGCCAAGATAGGGCCAGCGGGACCCATACGCAGTATTTT
TRBV5-1	-	15	TRBJ1-6	once	CASSVEGIGSSPLHF	TGCGCCAGCAGCGTGGAAGGAATCGGGAGCTCACCCCTCCACTTT
TRBV6-2/TRBV6-3	-	14	TRBJ2-4	-	CASSPPGVGNIQYF	TGTGCCAGCAGTCCGCCGGGGGTGGGGAACATTCAGTACTTC
TRBV19	TRBD2	18	TRBJ2-1	-	CASSKRGGTSGRNNEQFF	TGTGCCAGTAGTAAAAGGGGTGGGACTAGCGGGAGAAACAATGAGCAGTTCTTC
TRBV9	-	13	TRBJ2-3	-	CASSSYLTDTQYF	TGTGCCAGCAGCTCCTACCTCACAGATACGCAGTATTTT
TRBV7-2	TRBD1	14	TRBJ1-1	-	CASSTGTGYTEAFF	TGTGCCAGCAGCACCGGGACAGGGTACACTGAAGCTTTCTTT
TRBV11-1	TRBD2	14	TRBJ2-7	-	CASSSGGASYEQYF	TGTGCCAGCAGCTCGGGGGGGGCCTCCTACGAGCAGTACTTC